This T cell receptor (beta chain) was documented in a study of early T cells in non-severe SARS-CoV-2 infection (dated by TCRdb to the early 2020s). Regarding the research as a whole: Because TCR sequencing relied on bulk RNA taken from unsorted whole blood, pairing of alpha and beta chains was not possible.

Library creation used 5' RACE. TCRdb shows the sequencer as NextSeq 500. Unique molecular identifiers were attached to individual cDNA molecules in the TCR library protocol so that sequencing error and PCR bias could be corrected. Both TCR alpha and beta chains were sequenced, and tight co-correlation was observed between alpha and beta sequence abundances in each sample. As for how the authors treated the data: Decombinator V4 was used to perform V gene, J gene and CDR3 annotation of TCR sequences. Expanded TCRs were defined as changing significantly between any two time points under a Poisson model with p below 0.0001. TCR abundances were normalised to the total number of TCRs sequenced in each sample and reported as counts per million. TRAV1-2 paired with TRAJ12, TRAJ20 or TRAJ33 defined MAIT TCRs, while TRAV10 paired with TRAJ18 defined iNKT TCRs. VDJdb, accessed 1 November 2021, was searched for CMV, EBV and SARS-CoV-2 annotated TCRs, with TCRs annotated for multiple antigens excluded. Using fastp trimming at Q25 and MiXCR clonotype assembly, TCRdb reanalyzed the public sequencing data and kept in-frame beta chains. Each CDR3 protein gets just one entry, which takes the most common genes and DNA from the rows behind it. The V and J calls and clone size come from TCRdb's table, not from the authors' own analysis. This sample holds tens of thousands of distinct CDR3 sequences; roughly 12% were observed only once. Jointly, the top ten make up approximately 4.4% of the sample.

In regard to this clonotype: Its antigen has not been determined. No much larger clonotype is one base removed from it; base qualities were not supplied.

The germline V gene yields MDHEN for CDR1 and SYDVKM for CDR2. The CDR3 has 14 amino acids, counting the end cysteine and phenylalanine. Only the CDR3 DNA stays, 42 bases, in frame from base 1. The germline V and J ends show losses of 10 bases and 0 bases respectively, and no gene match explains 9 bases of the junction. A case-control design nested within a healthcare worker cohort in London, UK, was used, with weekly nasopharyngeal swab PCR tests and blood sampling performed. Healthcare workers were recruited between 23 and 31 March 2020, during the week of the UK lockdown, and were followed weekly for up to about 15 weeks. Beyond this particular receptor, the publication reports: VDJdb matching was skewed toward anti-spike CD8 responses, so virus-specific expansions were likely underestimated and private and CD4 specificities were missed.

The rearranged chain carries TRBV28 and TRBJ2-7, with 7 central nucleotides matching TRBD2. The sequence derives from an adult who was a healthcare worker with PCR-confirmed SARS-CoV-2 infection or an uninfected control (not recorded which). Sample: whole blood, taken at baseline. The CDR3 protein is CATDSGGSSYEQYF. The nucleotide sequence is given as TGTGCCACCGACTCCGGGGGGAGCTCCTACGAGCAGTACTTC.